These 18 T cell receptor beta chains were all obtained from the same sample, sequenced in a study of T cell repertoires in cytomegalovirus infection. TCRdb processed the reads anew with MiXCR; each CDR3 protein has one entry. The sample records about 270,000 distinct CDR3 sequences, around 20% being singletons. No cognate antigen is known for these TCRs. Here the sequenced sample was cultured PBMCs, taken from culture after CMV antigen stimulation. The receptors were sampled from a human donor in good health (CMV status not recorded). Some clones in this sample may be carry-over from other donors' samples.

V gene TRBV11-3 combines with J gene TRBJ2-2; D remains unclear. V was clipped by 0 bases and J by 7 bases, with 6 bases between them. CDR1 and CDR2 from the germline V gene are SGHNT and YENEEA. This CDR3 comprises 13 residues. The CDR3: CASSLDRSGELFF. In DNA form, the CDR3 reads TGTGCCAGCAGCTTAGATCGAAGCGGGGAGCTGTTTTTT.

This clonotype was counted between two and nine times. The gene calls are TRBV12-3 or TRBV12-4 and TRBJ2-1, with 7 bases fitting TRBD1. The ends lost 5 bases at V and 4 bases at J; junction bases unmatched: 8. CDR3 length equals 15 residues. CDR3 loop: CASSPLRTGYNEQFF. The CDR3, as DNA: TGTGCCAGCAGTCCCCTAAGGACAGGATACAATGAGCAGTTCTTC.

The sample holds a few counts of this clonotype. J is TRBJ2-7 and V is TRBV6-2 or TRBV6-3, with D possibly matching TRBD1 (6 bases). The V gene lost 6 bases and the J gene lost 10 bases, with 16 bases spanning the gap. CDR1 is MNHEY, CDR2 SVGEGT, per germline. The CDR3 runs to 12 residues. DNA for the CDR3: TGTGCCAGCAGCGACCGGGCAGGGGTACAGTACGTC. Translating gives CASSDRAGVQYV.

The rearrangement uses TRBV12-3 or TRBV12-4 and TRBJ2-2, with 11 bases matching TRBD2. The CDR3 length is 15 residues. With 6 bases clipped from V and 2 bases from J, the junction kept 2 bases outside the gene matches. As DNA, the CDR3 is TGTGCCAGCAGGGGGACTAGCGGTAACACCGGGGAGCTGTTTTTT. Translated: CASRGTSGNTGELFF.

The V call is TRBV6-1, the J call TRBJ2-3; no clear D gene. V was cut by 3 bases and J by 2 bases, with 6 bases left in between. This CDR3 spans 13 amino acids. CDR1 MNHNS and CDR2 SASEGT come from the germline V gene. The CDR3 bases are TGTGCCAGCAGTGACAGCCTCACAGATACGCAGTATTTT. It yields the protein CASSDSLTDTQYF.

This clonotype has just a few counts. This sequence joins TRBV7-8 and TRBJ1-5; D unclear. The V gene's germline CDR1 is SGHVS and CDR2 FQNEAQ. Trimming removed 5 bases at V and 0 bases at J, with 8 bases between. This CDR3 region has 14 residues. CDR3 amino acids: CASSPVYSNQPQHF. Written as DNA, the CDR3 is TGTGCCAGCAGCCCAGTCTATAGCAATCAGCCCCAGCATTTT.

This clonotype was seen a few times. The J gene is TRBJ2-1, the V gene TRBV6-1, with 11 bases lining up with TRBD2. Trimming cost V 3 bases and J 15 bases; bases outside gene matches: 4. Germline lookup yields CDR1 MNHNS and CDR2 SASEGT. This CDR3 contains 12 residues. The CDR3: CASSELAGGGFF. As DNA, the CDR3 is TGTGCCAGCAGTGAGCTAGCGGGAGGAGGGTTCTTC.

This clonotype was found a few times. J is TRBJ1-5 and V is TRBV19, with unresolved D. V lost 0 bases and J 4 bases, leaving 4 bases between the germline ends. The CDR3 sequence is 13 residues long. Per the germline V gene, CDR1 is LNHDA and CDR2 is SQIVND (reference sequence). CDR3 bases: TGTGCCAGTAGTATAGAACTAAATCAGCCCCAGCATTTT. It translates to CASSIELNQPQHF.

This rearrangement joins TRBV4-1 to TRBJ1-5, with D maybe TRBD1 (5 bases). The V end was cut by 3 bases, the J end by 4 bases, with 19 bases between. Looked up from germline, CDR1 is MGHRA and CDR2 is YSYEKL. There are 17 residues in the CDR3. CDR3 sequence: CASSQQSFVGVNQPQHF. The CDR3 nucleotides are TGCGCCAGCAGCCAGCAAAGCTTTGTAGGGGTTAATCAGCCCCAGCATTTT.

There are a few counts of this clonotype. This rearrangement joins TRBV12-3 or TRBV12-4 to TRBJ2-7; D might be TRBD1 (6 bases). CDR3 length equals 13 residues. Trimming pared 3 bases from V and 2 bases from J, leaving 8 bases between. The CDR3 bases are TGTGCCAGCAGTTTTGGGACACCCTACGAGCAGTACGTC. Its translation: CASSFGTPYEQYV.

The chain joins TRBV5-6 to TRBJ1-2, with D hard to call. The CDR3 is made up of 12 amino acids. Germline CDR1 reads SGHDT; CDR2 reads YYEEEE. Trimming cost V 7 bases and J 8 bases, with 15 bases left between them. The CDR3 coding sequence is TGTGCCAGCGGCCTGAGTAGACCCGGCTACACCTTC. Residues: CASGLSRPGYTF.

The table lists this clonotype with a few counts. This chain links TRBV7-2 with TRBJ2-3; 12 positions match TRBD2. Trimming took 4 bases from V and 0 from J; bases not matched to a gene: 5. Germline loops: CDR1 SGHTA, CDR2 FQGNSA. CDR3 length: 17 amino acids. The CDR3 sequence is CASSSGTSGPSTDTQYF. The CDR3 DNA reads TGTGCCAGCAGCTCCGGGACTAGCGGGCCCAGCACAGATACGCAGTATTTT.

V is TRBV29-1 and J is TRBJ2-7; 9 nucleotides agree with TRBD1. There are 12 residues in the CDR3. V dropped 6 bases and J dropped 3; count of bases not matched to a gene: 3. From germline, CDR1 is SQVTM and CDR2 ANQGSEA. CDR3 sequence: CSVGQGYYEQYF. The CDR3 nucleotides read TGCAGCGTCGGACAGGGGTACTACGAGCAGTACTTC.

This clonotype was recorded a few times. The rearrangement links TRBV4-3 to TRBJ2-2; D gene unclear. Trimming took off 1 base at V and 2 bases at J, with 11 bases between the two ends. The germline V gene encodes CDR1 LGHNA and CDR2 YSLEER. The CDR3 covers 16 residues. In nucleotides, the CDR3 is TGCGCCAGCAGCCAAGTCGTACGGTTAAACACCGGGGAGCTGTTTTTT. It translates to CASSQVVRLNTGELFF.

The chain employs TRBV6-2 or TRBV6-3 and TRBJ2-1, with 9 bases that match TRBD2. The germline V gene encodes CDR1 MNHEY and CDR2 SVGEGT. V was clipped by 0 bases and J by 9 bases; unmatched bases: 6. This CDR3 region has 15 residues. In nucleotides, the CDR3 is TGTGCCAGCAGTTACTCCCAGCGGGAGGCCCTTGAGCAGTTCTTC. This sequence encodes CASSYSQREALEQFF.

This clonotype has only a few counts. The chain employs TRBV4-1 and TRBJ2-7; 8 positions match TRBD1. Germline CDR1 reads MGHRA; CDR2 reads YSYEKL. CDR3 length equals 15 residues. V dropped 6 bases and J dropped 3; count of bases not matched to a gene: 10. CDR3 sequence reads: CASSPKIGQGYEQYF. CDR3 in DNA: TGCGCCAGCAGTCCCAAAATTGGACAGGGCTACGAGCAGTACTTC.

The chain joins TRBV28 to TRBJ1-2; 8 nucleotides match TRBD1. J lost 3 bases, V lost 7 bases, and 19 bases had no gene match. Germline-derived CDR1 and CDR2 are MDHEN and SYDVKM. The CDR3 runs to 18 residues. In DNA form, the CDR3 reads TGTGCCAGCAAGGGCAGAGCAGGGGGCGCGAAGCTTGACTATGGCTACACCTTC. This codes for CASKGRAGGAKLDYGYTF.

This clonotype was detected a few times. The V and J genes are TRBV28 and TRBJ2-7; D is unclear. V was pared by 3 bases and J by 2 bases, with 5 bases between. The CDR3 covers 12 residues. Looked up from germline, CDR1 is MDHEN and CDR2 is SYDVKM. CDR3: CASSFSTYEQYF. The CDR3 DNA reads TGTGCCAGCAGTTTTTCGACCTACGAGCAGTACTTC.